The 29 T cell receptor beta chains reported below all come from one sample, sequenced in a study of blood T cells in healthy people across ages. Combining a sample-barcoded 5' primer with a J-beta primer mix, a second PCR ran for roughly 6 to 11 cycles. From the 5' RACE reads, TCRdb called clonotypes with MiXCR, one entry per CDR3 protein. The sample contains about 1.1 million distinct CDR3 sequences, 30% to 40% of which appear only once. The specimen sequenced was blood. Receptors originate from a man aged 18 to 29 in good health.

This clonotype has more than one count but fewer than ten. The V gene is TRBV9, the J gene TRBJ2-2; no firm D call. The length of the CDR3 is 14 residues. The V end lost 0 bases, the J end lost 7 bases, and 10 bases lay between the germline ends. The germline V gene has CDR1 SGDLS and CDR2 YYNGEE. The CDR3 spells CASSVAPGGGELFF. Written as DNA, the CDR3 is TGTGCCAGCAGCGTAGCCCCGGGCGGCGGGGAGCTGTTTTTT.

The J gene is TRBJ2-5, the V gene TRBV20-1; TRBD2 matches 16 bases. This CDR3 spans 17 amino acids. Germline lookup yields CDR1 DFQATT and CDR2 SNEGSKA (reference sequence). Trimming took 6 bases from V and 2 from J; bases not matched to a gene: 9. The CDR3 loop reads CSATLPGLAGGQETQYF. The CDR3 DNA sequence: TGCAGTGCAACGCTTCCGGGACTAGCGGGGGGGCAAGAGACCCAGTACTTC.

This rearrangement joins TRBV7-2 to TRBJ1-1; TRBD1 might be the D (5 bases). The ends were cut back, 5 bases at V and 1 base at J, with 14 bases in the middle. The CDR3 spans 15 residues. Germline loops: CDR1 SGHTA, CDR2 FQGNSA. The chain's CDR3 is CASSPGDGENTEAFF. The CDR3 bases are TGTGCCAGCAGCCCCGGGGACGGAGAGAACACTGAAGCTTTCTTT.

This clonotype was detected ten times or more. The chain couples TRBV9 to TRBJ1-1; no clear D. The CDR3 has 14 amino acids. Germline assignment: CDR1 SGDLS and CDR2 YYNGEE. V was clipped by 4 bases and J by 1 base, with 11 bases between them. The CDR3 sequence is CASSPPDRNTEAFF. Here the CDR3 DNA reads TGTGCCAGCAGCCCCCCGGACCGGAACACTGAAGCTTTCTTT.

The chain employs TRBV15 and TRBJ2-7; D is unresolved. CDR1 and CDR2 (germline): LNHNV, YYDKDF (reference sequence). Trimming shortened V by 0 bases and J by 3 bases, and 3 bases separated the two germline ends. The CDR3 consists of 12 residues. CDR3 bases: TGTGCCACCAGCAGAGATTTCTACGAGCAGTACTTC. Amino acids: CATSRDFYEQYF.

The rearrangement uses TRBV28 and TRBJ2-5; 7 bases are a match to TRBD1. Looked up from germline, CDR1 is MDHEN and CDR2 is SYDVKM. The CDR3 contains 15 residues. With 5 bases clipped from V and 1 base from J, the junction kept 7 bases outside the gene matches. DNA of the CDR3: TGTGCCAGCAGTGGTCGGGACAGAATCCAAGAGACCCAGTACTTC. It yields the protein CASSGRDRIQETQYF.

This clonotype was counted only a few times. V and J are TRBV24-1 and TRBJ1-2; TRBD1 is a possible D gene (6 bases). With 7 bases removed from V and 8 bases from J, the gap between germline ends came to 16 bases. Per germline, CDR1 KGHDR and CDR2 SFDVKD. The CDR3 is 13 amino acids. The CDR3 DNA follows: TGTGCCACCAGCAATCTTCAGGGGCTGGGCTACACCTTC. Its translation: CATSNLQGLGYTF.

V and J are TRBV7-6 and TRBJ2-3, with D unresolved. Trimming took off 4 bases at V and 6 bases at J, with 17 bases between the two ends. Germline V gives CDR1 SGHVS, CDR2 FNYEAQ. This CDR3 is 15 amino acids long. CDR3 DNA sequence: TGTGCCAGCAGCTCCCGGGCCCAAAACGGGGATACGCAGTATTTT. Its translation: CASSSRAQNGDTQYF.

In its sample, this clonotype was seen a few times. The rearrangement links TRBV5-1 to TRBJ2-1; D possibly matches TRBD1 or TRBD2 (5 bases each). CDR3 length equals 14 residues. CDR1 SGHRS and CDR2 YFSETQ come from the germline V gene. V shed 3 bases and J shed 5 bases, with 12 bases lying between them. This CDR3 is CASSWGGGDNEQFF. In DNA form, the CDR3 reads TGCGCCAGCAGCTGGGGTGGGGGAGACAATGAGCAGTTCTTC.

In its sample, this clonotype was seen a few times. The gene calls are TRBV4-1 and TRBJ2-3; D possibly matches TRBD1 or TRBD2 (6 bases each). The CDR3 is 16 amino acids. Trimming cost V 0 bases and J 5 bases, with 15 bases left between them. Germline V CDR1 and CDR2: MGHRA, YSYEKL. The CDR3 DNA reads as TGCGCCAGCAGCCAAGATAGGAGGGGGGAAGGAGATACGCAGTATTTT. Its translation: CASSQDRRGEGDTQYF.

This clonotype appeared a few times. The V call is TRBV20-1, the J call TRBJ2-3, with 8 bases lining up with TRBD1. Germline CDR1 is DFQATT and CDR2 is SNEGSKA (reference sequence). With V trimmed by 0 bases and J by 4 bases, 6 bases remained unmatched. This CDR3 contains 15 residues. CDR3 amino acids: CSARDNRGSADTQYF. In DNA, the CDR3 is TGCAGTGCTAGAGATAACAGGGGGTCGGCAGATACGCAGTATTTT.

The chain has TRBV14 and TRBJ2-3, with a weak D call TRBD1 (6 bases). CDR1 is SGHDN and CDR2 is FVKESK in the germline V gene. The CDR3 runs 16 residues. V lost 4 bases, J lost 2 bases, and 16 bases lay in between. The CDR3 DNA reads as TGTGCCAGCAGCCCCTATACAGGGAATCCCACAGATACGCAGTATTTT. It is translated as CASSPYTGNPTDTQYF.

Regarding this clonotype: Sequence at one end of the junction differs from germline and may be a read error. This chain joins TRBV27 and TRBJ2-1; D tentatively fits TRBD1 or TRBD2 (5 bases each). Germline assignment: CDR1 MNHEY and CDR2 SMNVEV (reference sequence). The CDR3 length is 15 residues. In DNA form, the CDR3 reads TGTGCCAGCAGCACGGGACGCAGCTCCTACAAGGAGCAGTTCTTC. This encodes CASSTGRSSYKEQFF.

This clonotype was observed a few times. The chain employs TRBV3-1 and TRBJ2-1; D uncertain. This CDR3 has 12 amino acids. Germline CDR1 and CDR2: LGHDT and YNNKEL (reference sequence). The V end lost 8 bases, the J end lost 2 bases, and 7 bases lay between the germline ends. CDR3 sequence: CASGEAYNEQFF. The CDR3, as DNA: TGTGCCAGCGGCGAAGCCTACAATGAGCAGTTCTTC.

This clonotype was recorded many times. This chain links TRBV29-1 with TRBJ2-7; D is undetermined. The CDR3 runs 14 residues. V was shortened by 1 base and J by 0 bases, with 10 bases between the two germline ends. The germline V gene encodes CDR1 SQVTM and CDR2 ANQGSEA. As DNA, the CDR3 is TGCAGCGTTGAAGGGCTAGGGAACTCCTACGAGCAGTACTTC. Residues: CSVEGLGNSYEQYF.

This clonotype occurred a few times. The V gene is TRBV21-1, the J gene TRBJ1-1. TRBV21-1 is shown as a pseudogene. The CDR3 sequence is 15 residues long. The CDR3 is CASSKGEVGWSEAFF. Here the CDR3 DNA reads TGTGCCAGCAGCAAAGGAGAAGTGGGCTGGTCGGAAGCTTTCTTT.

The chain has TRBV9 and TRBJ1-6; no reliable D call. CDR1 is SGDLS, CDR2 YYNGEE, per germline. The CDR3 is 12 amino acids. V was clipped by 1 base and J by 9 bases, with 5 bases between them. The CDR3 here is CASSVSSSPLHF. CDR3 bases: TGTGCCAGCAGCGTAAGCAGTTCACCCCTCCACTTT.

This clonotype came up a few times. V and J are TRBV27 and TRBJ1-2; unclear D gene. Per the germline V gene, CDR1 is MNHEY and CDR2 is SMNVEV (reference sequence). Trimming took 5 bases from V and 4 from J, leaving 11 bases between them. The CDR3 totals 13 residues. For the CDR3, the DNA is TGTGCCAGCAGTGTGGCCAGGACCTATGGCTACACCTTC. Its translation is CASSVARTYGYTF.

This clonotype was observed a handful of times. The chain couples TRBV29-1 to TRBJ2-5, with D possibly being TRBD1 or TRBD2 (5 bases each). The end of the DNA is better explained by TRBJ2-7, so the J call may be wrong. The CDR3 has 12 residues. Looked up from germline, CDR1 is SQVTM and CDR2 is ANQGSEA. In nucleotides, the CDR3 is TGCAGCGCGGCCGGGACCGCAGGCGAGCAGTACTTC. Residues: CSAAGTAGEQYF.

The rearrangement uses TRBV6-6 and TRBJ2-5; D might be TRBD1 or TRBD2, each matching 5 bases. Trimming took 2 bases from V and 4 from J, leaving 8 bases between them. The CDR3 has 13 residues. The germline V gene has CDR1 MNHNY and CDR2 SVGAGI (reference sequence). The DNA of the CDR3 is TGTGCCAGCAGTTACCGGGGCCCAGAGACCCAGTACTTC. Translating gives CASSYRGPETQYF.

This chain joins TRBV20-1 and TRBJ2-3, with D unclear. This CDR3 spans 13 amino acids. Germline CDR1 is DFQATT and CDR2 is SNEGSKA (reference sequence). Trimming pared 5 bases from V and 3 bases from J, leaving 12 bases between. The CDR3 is CSASVPGTDTQYF. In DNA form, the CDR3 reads TGCAGTGCTTCAGTCCCCGGGACAGATACGCAGTATTTT.

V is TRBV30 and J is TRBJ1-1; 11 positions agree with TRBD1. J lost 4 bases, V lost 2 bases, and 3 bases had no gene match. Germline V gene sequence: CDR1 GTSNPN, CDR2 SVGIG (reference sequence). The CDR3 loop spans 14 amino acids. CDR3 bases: TGTGCCTGGAGTCTCGGGACAGGGGGCACTGAAGCTTTCTTT. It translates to CAWSLGTGGTEAFF.

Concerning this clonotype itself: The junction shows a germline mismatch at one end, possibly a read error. The CDR3 DNA reads as TGCGCCAACAGCCAAGGACTAGCGGGGGTAGCGAACACCGGGGAGCTGTTTTTT. It yields the protein CANSQGLAGVANTGELFF. The gene calls are TRBV4-3 and TRBJ2-2; 13 bases agree with TRBD2. Germline V gene lookup returns CDR1 LGHNA and CDR2 YSLEER. The CDR3 sequence is 18 residues long.

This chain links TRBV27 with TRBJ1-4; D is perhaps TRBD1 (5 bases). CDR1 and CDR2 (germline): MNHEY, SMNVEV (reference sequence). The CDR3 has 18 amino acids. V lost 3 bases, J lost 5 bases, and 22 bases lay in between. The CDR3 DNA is TGTGCCAGCAGTTTCACGAGGGCGCGGGGACGTCAGAATGAAAAACTGTTTTTT. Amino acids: CASSFTRARGRQNEKLFF.

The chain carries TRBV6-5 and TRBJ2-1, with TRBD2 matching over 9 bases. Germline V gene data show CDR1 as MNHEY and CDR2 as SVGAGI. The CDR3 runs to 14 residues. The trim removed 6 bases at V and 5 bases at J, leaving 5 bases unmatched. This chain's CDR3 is CASRSSGVNNEQFF. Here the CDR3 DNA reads TGTGCCAGCAGATCTAGCGGGGTTAACAATGAGCAGTTCTTC.

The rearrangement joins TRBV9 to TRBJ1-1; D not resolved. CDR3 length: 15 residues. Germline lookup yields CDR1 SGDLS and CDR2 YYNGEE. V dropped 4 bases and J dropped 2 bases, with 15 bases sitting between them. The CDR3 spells CASSSSPVFNTEAFF. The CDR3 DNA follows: TGTGCCAGCAGCTCCAGTCCGGTTTTCAACACTGAAGCTTTCTTT.

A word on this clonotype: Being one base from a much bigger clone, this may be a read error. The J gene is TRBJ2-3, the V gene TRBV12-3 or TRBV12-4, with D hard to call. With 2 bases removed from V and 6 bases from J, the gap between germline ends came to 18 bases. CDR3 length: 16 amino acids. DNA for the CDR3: TGTGCCAGCAGTTTATTAGGGCCACCAGAGGTGGATACGCAGTATTTT. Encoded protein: CASSLLGPPEVDTQYF.

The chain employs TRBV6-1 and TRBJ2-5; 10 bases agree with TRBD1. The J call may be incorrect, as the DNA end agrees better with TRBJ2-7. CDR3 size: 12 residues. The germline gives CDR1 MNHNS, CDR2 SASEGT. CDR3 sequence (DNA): TGTGCCGGCGACAGGGGGCTTTACGAGCAGTACTTC. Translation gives CAGDRGLYEQYF.

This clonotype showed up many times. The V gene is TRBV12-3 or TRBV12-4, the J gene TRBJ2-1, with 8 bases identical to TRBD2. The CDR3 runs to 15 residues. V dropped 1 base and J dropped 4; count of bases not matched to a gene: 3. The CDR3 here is CASSLGGGGYNEQFF. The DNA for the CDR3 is TGTGCCAGCAGTTTAGGTGGCGGGGGGTACAATGAGCAGTTCTTC.